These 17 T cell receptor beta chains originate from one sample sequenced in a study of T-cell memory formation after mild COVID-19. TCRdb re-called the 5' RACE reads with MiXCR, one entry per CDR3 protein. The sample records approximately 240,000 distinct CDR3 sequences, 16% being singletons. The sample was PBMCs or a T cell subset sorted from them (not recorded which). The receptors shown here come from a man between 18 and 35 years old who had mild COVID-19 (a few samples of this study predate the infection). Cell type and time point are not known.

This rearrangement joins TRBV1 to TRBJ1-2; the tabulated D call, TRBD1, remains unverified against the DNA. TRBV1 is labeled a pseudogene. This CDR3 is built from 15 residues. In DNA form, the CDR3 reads TGCACCAGCAGTGCCGGGACAACGGAATCCCATGGCTACACCTTC. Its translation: CTSSAGTTESHGYTF.

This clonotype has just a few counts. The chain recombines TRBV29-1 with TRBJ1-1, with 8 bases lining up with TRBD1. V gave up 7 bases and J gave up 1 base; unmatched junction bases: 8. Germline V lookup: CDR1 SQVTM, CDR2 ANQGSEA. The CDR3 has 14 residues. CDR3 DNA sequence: TGCAGCGGCGTCCCGGGACAGGAGAACACTGAAGCTTTCTTT. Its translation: CSGVPGQENTEAFF.

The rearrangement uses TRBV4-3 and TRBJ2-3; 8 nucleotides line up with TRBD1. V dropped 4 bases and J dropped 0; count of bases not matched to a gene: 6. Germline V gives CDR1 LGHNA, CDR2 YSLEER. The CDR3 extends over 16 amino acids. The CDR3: CASSRFDRGSTDTQYF. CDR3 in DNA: TGCGCCAGCAGCCGATTCGACAGGGGAAGCACAGATACGCAGTATTTT.

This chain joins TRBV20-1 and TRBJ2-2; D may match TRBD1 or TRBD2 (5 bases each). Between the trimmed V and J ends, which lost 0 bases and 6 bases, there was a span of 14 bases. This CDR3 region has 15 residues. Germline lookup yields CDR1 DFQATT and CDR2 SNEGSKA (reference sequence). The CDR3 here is CSARDSRQGAGELFF. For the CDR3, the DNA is TGCAGTGCTAGAGATTCTAGGCAGGGAGCCGGGGAGCTGTTTTTT.

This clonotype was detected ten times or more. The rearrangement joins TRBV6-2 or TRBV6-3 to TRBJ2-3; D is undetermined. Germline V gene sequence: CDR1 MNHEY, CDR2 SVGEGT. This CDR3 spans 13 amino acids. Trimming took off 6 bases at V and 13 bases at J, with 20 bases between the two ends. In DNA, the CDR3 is TGTGCCAGCAGCCGAAGAACCGGGCCCCCAGAGTATTTT. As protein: CASSRRTGPPEYF.

CDR3 DNA: TGTGCCAGCTTACGAACCGGGGGGGACACGCAGTATTTT. It is translated as CASLRTGGDTQYF. This chain connects TRBV11-2 to TRBJ2-3; 8 bases align to TRBD2. The germline V gene encodes CDR1 SGHAT and CDR2 FQNNGV. The CDR3 is 13 amino acids. J lost 9 bases, V lost 8 bases, and 10 bases had no gene match.

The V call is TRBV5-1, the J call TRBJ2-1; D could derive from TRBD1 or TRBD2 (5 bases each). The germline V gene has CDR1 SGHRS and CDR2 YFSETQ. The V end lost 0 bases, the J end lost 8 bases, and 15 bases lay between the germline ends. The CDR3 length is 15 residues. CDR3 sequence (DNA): TGCGCCAGCAGCTTGGGGGACCCCGATGTCTATGAGCAGTTCTTC. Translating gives CASSLGDPDVYEQFF.

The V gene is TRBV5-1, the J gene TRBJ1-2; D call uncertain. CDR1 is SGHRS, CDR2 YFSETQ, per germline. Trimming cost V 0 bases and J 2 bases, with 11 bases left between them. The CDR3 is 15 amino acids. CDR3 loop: CASSLGTVSNYGYTF. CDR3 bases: TGCGCCAGCAGCTTGGGAACAGTCTCCAACTATGGCTACACCTTC.

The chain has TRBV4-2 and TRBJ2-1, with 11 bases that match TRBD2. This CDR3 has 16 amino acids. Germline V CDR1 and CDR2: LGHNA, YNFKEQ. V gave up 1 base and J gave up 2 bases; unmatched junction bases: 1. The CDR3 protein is CASSQVSGGAYNEQFF. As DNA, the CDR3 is TGTGCCAGCAGCCAAGTTAGCGGGGGGGCCTACAATGAGCAGTTCTTC.

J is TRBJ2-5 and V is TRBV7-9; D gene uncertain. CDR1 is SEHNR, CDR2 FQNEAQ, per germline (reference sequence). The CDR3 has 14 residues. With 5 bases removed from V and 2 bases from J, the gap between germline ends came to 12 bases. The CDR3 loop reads CASSVDMPQETQYF. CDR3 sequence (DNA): TGTGCCAGCAGCGTCGACATGCCTCAAGAGACCCAGTACTTC.

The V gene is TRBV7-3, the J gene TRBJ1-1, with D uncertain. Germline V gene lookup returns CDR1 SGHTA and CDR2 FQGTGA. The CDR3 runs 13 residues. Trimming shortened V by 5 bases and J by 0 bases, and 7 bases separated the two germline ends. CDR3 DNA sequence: TGTGCCAGCAGCGTTAACATGAACACTGAAGCTTTCTTT. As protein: CASSVNMNTEAFF. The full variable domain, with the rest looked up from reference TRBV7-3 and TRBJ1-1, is GAGVSQTPSNKVTEKGKYVELRCDPISGHTALYWYRQSLGQGPEFLIYFQGTGAADDSGLPNDRFFAVRPEGSVSTLKIQRTERGDSAVYLCASSVNMNTEAFFGQGTRLTVV.

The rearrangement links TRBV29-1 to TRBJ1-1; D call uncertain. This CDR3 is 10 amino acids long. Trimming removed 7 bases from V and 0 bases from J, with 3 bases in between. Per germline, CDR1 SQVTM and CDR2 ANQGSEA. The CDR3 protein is CSGLNTEAFF. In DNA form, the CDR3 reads TGCAGCGGTTTGAACACTGAAGCTTTCTTT.

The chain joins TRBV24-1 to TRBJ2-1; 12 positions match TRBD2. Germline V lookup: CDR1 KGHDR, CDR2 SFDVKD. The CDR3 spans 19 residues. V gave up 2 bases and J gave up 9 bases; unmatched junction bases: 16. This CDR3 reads CATSDYGGGRGLAGPEQFF. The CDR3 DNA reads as TGTGCCACCAGTGATTACGGGGGGGGTCGAGGACTAGCGGGACCTGAGCAGTTCTTC.

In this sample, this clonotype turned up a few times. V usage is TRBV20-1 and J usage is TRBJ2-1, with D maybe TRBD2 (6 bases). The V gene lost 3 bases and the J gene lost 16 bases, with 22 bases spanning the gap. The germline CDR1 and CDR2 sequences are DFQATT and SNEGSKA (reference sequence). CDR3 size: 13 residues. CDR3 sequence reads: CSASMIGWDSQFF. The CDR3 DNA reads TGCAGTGCTAGTATGATCGGCTGGGACTCCCAATTCTTC.

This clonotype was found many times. The CDR3 sequence is CASSVAGGPTYGYTF. The CDR3 nucleotides read TGTGCCAGCAGCGTAGCGGGGGGCCCTACCTATGGCTACACCTTC. V is TRBV9 and J is TRBJ1-2, with D possibly matching TRBD1 (6 bases). The CDR3 has 15 amino acids. Trimming pared 0 bases from V and 4 bases from J, leaving 13 bases between. Germline-derived CDR1 and CDR2 are SGDLS and YYNGEE.

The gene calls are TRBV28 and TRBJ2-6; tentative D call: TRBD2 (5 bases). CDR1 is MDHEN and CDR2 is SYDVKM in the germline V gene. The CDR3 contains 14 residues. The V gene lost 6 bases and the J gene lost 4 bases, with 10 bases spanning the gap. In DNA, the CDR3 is TGTGCCAGCAGCCCGGGATTGGGGGCCAACGTCCTGACTTTC. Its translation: CASSPGLGANVLTF.

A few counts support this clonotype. CDR3 sequence: CASSPTAPGQSEQYV. The CDR3 region has the DNA TGTGCCAGCAGCCCTACCGCGCCGGGACAGAGCGAGCAGTACGTC. The chain couples TRBV6-6 to TRBJ2-7, with 7 bases that match TRBD1. With 6 bases clipped from V and 6 bases from J, the junction kept 14 bases outside the gene matches. The germline CDR1 and CDR2 sequences are MNHNY and SVGAGI (reference sequence). The CDR3 runs to 15 residues.